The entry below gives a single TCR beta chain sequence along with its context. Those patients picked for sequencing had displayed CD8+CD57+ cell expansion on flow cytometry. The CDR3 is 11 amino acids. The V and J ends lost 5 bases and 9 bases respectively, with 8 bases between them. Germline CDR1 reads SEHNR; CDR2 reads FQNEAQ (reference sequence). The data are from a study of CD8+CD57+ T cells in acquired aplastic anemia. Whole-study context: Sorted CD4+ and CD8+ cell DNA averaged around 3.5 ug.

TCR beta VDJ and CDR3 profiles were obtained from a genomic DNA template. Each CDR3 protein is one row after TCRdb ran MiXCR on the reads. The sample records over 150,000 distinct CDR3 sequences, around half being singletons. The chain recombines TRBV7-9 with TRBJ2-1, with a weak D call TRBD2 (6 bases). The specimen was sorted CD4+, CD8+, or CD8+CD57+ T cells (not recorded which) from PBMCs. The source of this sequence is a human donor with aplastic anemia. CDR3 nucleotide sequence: TGTGCCAGCAGCAATAGCGGTGAGCAGTTCTTC. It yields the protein CASSNSGEQFF.